This T cell receptor (beta chain) was observed in a study of Graves' ophthalmopathy and Graves' hyperthyroidism. Germline loops: CDR1 SGDLS, CDR2 YYNGEE. V gave up 2 bases and J gave up 4 bases; unmatched junction bases: 14. The CDR3 length is 17 residues. Points on this clonotype: Its matching antigen is unknown.

Transcripts of RNA were the source for amplifying TCR beta CDR3 regions. HTBI-primed RT-PCR formed the first round, and a multiplex PCR formed the second. TCRdb redid the calling of the multiplex PCR reads with MiXCR, one entry per CDR3 protein. The data show about 740,000 distinct CDR3 sequences, roughly 41% seen once. Broader study findings: Most thyroid clonotypes expanded beyond 0.001 frequency were also found in blood.

The V gene is TRBV9, the J gene TRBJ2-7; 8 bases agree with TRBD1. What was sequenced was peripheral blood. The source is an adult man with Graves' ophthalmopathy. Written as DNA, the CDR3 is TGTGCCAGCAGCGTGCGGACAGGGAACGTTGTGGGTTACGAGCAGTACTTC. It codes for CASSVRTGNVVGYEQYF.